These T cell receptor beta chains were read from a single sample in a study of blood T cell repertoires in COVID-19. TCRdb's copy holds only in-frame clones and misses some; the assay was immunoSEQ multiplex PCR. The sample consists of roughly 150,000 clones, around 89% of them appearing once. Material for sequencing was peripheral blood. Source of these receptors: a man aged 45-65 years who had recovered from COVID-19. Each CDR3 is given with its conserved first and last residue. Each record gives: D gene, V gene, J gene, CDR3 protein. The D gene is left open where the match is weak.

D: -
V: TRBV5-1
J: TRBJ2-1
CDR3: CASSLSPRPTSSYNEQFF

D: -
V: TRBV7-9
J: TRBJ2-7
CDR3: CASSPTGSYEQYF

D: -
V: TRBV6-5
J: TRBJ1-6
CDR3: CASSTTGSFNSPLHF

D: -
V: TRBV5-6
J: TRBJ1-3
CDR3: CASSLWFAGNTIYF

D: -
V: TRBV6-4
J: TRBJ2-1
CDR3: CASSPGTYNEQFF

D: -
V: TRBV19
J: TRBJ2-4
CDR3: CASSMEGYENIQYF

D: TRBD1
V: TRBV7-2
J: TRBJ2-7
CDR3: CASSSATGGEQYF

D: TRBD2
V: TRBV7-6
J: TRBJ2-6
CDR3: CASSAGGGRGANVLTF

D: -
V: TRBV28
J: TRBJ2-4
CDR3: CASSFTGLAKNIQYF

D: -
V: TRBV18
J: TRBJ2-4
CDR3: CASSPLREANRQYF

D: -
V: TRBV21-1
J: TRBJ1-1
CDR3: CASSKGENMNTEAFF

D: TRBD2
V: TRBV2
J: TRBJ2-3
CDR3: CASSEALAGGNTQYF

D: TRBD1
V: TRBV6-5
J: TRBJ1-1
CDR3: CASIRGGIGNTEAFF

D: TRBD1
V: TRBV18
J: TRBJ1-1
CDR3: CASSRLGTGGNTEAFF

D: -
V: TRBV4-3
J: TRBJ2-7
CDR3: CASSQEGGNSYEQYF

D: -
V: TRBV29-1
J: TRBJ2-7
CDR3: CSVEEESYEQYF

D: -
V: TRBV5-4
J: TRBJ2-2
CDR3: CASSFEGVRTGELFF

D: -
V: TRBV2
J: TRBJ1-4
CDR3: CASSSVRNSNEKLFF

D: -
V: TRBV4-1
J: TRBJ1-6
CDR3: CASRHQSGATYNSPLHF

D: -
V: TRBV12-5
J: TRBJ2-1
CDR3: CASGLGTGADNEQFF

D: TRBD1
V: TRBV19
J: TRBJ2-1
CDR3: CASSLGQGRGYEQFF

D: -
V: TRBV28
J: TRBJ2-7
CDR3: CASSLRTDAYEQYF

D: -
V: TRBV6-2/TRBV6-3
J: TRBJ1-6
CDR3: CASSYSQRSSYNSPLHF

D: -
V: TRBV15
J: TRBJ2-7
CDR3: CATSRVTGSEQYF

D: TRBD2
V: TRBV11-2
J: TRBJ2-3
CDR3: CASSSAGVFADTQYF

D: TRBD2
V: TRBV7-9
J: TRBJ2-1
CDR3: CASSLRLAAYNEQFF

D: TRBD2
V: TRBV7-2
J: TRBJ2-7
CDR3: CASSLGGGRAGEQYF

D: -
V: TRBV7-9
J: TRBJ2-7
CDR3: CASSSPRWGPTAYEQYF

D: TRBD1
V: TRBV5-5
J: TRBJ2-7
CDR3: CASSSGQGFSYEQYF

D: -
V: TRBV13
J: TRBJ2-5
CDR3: CASSSRDTQETQYF

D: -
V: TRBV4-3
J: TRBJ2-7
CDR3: CASSQDAGSSYEQYF

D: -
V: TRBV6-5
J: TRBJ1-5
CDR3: CASGLRQGNQPQHF

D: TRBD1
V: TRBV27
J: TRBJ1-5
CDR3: CASSPWTGQPQHF

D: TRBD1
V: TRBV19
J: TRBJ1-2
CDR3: CASSLGQGPARHYGYTF

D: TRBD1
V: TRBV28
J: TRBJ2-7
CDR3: CASSPGQGHREQYF

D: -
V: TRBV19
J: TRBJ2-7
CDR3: CASSMWQGNEQYF

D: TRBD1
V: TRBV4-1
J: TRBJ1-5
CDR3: CASSQSGQGARGNQPQHF

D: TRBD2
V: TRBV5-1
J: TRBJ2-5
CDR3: CASSLNRGREGTQYF

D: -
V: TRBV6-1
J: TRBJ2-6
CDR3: CASSELSGSPSSGANVLTF

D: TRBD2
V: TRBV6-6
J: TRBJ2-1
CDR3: CASSTQGREGQGQFF

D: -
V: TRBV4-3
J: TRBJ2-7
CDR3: CASSQDTEEIPYEQYF

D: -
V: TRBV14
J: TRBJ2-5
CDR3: CASSQDPTGHETQYF

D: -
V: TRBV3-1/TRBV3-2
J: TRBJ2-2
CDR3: CASSLTGELFF

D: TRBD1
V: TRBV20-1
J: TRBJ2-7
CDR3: CSASDPSGDRVGEQYF

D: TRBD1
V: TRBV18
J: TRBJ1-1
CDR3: CASSLYRGKDTEAFF

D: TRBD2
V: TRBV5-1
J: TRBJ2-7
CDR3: CASSPTSGSPHEQYF

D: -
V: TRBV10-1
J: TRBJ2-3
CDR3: CARPGLDTDTQYF

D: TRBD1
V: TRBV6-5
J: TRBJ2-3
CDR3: CASKGQGNTDTQYF

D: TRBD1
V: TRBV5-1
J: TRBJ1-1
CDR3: CASSPGSTGAGTEAFF

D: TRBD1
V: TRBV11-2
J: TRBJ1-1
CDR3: CASSQKTGGTEAFF

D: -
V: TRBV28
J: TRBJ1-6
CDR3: CASIVGRTHSPLHF

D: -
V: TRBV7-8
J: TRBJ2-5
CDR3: CASSLRGGKETQYF

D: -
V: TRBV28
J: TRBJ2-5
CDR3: CASSFDRLQETQYF